This T cell receptor beta chain was recorded in a study of blood T cell repertoires in COVID-19. All recovered Cohort 3 donors got two negative PCRs, got clearance, or saw symptom resolution. Between the trimmed V and J ends, which lost 4 bases and 6 bases, there was a span of 11 bases. Germline CDR1 and CDR2: SGHDT and YYEEEE. CDR3 length: 12 residues. Sequenced by immunoSEQ multiplex PCR; TCRdb stores in-frame clones only, minus some. The repertoire includes hundreds of thousands of clones, 70% to 90% of them detected once, and 5.5% to 7% sits in the top ten. The rearrangement joins TRBV5-6 to TRBJ2-7; the D gene is possibly TRBD2 (5 bases). The sample consisted of PBMCs or T cells enriched from blood (not recorded which). The sequence was collected from a woman aged 40-49 years who had recovered from COVID-19. The CDR3 protein is CASSEGLGEQYF. The CDR3 nucleotides are TGTGCCAGCAGCGAGGGTCTCGGCGAGCAGTACTTC.